The clone carrying this TCR beta chain occurred once. Its antigen remains unidentified. Here immunoSEQ multiplex PCR was the method, and the copy in TCRdb shows in-frame clones only, minus some. The data show more than 70,000 clones, with 83% seen just once and 2.8% held by the top ten. The V end lost 7 bases, the J end lost 2 bases, and 9 bases lay between the germline ends. CDR1 and CDR2 (germline): SGHRS, YFSETQ. This CDR3 has 12 amino acids. This entry belongs to a study of T cell clones after liver transplantation. Study context: HCV positivity affected three of eight recipients; the rest lacked autoimmune or viral indications. Subjects received no induction therapy and standard immunosuppression until randomization at 12-24 months post-transplant.

Whole-study results and caveats: Low donor cell numbers restricted donor-reactive repertoire measurement in a couple of subjects.

This sequence was found in a human patient who received a liver transplant. The T cells may partly be graft donor cells. This chain uses TRBV5-1 with TRBJ1-2; no clear D gene. Material: CD4+ T cells from blood, obtained at the 22-month timepoint. The DNA for the CDR3 is TGCGCCAGCGGCGACACAAACTATGGCTACACCTTC. This codes for CASGDTNYGYTF.